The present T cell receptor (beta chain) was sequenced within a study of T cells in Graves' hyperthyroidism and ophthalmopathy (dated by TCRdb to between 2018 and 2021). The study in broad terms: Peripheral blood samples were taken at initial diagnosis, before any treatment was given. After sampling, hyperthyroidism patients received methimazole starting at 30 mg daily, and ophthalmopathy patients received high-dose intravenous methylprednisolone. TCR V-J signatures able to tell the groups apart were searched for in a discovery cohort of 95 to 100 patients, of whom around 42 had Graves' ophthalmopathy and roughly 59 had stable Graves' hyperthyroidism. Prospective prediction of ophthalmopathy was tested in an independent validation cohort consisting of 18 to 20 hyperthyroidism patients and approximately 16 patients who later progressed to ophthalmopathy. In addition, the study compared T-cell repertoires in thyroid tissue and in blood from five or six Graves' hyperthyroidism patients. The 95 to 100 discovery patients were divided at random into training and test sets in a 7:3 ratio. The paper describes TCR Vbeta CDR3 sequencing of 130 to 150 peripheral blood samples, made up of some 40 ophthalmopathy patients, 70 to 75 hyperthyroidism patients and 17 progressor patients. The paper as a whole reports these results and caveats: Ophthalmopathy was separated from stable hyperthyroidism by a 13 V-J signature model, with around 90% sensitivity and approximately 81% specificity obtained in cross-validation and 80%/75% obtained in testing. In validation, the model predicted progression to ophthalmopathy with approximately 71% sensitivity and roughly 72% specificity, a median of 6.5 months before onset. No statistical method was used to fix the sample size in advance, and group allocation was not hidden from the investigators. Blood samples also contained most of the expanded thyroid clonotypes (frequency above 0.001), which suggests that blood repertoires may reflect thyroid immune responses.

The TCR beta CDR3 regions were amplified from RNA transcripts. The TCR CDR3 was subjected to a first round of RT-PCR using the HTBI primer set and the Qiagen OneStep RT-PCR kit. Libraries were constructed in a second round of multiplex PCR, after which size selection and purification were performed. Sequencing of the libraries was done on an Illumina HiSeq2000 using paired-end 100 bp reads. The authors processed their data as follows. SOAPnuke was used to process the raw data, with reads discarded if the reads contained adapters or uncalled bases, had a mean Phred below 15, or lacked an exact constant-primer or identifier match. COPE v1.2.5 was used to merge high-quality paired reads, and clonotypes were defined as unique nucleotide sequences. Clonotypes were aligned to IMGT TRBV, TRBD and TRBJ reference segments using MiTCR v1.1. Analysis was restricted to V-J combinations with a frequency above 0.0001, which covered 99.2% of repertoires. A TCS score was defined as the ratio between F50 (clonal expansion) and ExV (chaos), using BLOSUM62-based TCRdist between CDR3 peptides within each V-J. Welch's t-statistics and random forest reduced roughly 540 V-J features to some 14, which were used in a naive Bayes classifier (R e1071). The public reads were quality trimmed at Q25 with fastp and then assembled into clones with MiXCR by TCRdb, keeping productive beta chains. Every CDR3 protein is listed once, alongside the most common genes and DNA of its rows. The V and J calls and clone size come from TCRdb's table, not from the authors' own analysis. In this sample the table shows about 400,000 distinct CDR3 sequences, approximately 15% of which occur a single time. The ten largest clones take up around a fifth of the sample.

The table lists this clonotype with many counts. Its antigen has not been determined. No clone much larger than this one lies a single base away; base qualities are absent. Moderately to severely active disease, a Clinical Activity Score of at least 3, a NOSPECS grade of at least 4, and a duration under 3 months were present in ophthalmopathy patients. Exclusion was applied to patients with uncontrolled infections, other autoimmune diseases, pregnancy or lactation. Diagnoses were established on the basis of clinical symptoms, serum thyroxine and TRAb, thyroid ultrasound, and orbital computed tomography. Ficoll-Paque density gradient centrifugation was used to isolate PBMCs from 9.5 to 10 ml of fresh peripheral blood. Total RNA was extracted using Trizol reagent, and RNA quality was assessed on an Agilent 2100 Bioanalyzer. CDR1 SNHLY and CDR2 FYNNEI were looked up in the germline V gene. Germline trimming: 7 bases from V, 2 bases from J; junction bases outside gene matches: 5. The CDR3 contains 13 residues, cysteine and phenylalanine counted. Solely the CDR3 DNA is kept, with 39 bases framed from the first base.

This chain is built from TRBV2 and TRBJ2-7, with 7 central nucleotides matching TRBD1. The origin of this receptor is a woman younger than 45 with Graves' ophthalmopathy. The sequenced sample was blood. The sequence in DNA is TGTGCCAGCAACAGGGGCCCCCCCTACGAGCAGTACTTC. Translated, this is CASNRGPPYEQYF.